Presented here are 18 T cell receptor beta chains from one specimen sequenced in a study of T cell changes during pregnancy in multiple sclerosis (dated by TCRdb to the late 2010s). The library was produced with the immunoSEQ multiplex PCR assay. TCRdb's version of the immuneACCESS table is confined to in-frame rearrangements and falls short of the full clone set. An unresolved V gene accounts for under half of the shortfall where checked; the remainder is of unknown origin. Recorded for this sample are about 85,000 clones; just over 90% of them occurred a single time. The top ten clonotypes cover over 2% of the sample. The input for sequencing was peripheral blood, taken in the first trimester of pregnancy. The origin of the receptors is a female donor with multiple sclerosis, enrolled in a pregnancy study.

This clone was seen just once. The chain uses TRBV15 and TRBJ2-6; D is undetermined. The CDR3 loop spans 15 amino acids. Looked up from germline, CDR1 is LNHNV and CDR2 is YYDKDF (reference sequence). Trimming cost V 0 bases and J 3 bases, with 6 bases left between them. CDR3 nucleotide sequence: TGTGCCACCAGCAGAGATGGGCTTGGGGCCAACGTCCTGACTTTC. Amino acids: CATSRDGLGANVLTF.

V usage is TRBV27 and J usage is TRBJ2-1, with 8 bases matching TRBD1. The CDR3 contains 15 residues. From germline, CDR1 is MNHEY and CDR2 SMNVEV (reference sequence). Trimming cost V 3 bases and J 9 bases; bases outside gene matches: 10. This CDR3 is CASSFGQGGKGEQFF. CDR3 in DNA: TGTGCCAGCAGTTTCGGACAGGGAGGAAAAGGTGAGCAGTTCTTC.

Only a few counts were recorded for this clone. The chain is built from TRBV28 and TRBJ2-7, with 14 bases fitting TRBD2. CDR3 length: 14 amino acids. V lost 8 bases, J lost 5 bases, and 5 bases stayed unmatched. CDR1 is MDHEN and CDR2 is SYDVKM in the germline V gene. The CDR3 protein is CASEGTSGSHEQYF. DNA for the CDR3: TGTGCCAGCGAGGGGACTAGCGGGAGTCACGAGCAGTACTTC.

This clone was counted between two and nine times. Other DNA sequences in this sample translate to the same CDR3. The J gene is TRBJ1-4, the V gene TRBV30; TRBD1 agrees at 8 bases. CDR1 and CDR2 from the germline V gene are GTSNPN and SVGIG (reference sequence). The CDR3 has 14 residues. V was pared by 2 bases and J by 2 bases, with 1 base of the junction left unmatched. The CDR3 DNA sequence: TGTGCCTGGAGTCGGACAGGGACTAATGAAAAACTGTTTTTT. This codes for CAWSRTGTNEKLFF.

This chain links TRBV15 with TRBJ2-6, with D perhaps TRBD1 (5 bases). CDR1 and CDR2 (germline): LNHNV, YYDKDF (reference sequence). CDR3 length: 18 amino acids. Deletions cut 1 base from V and 0 bases from J, with 13 bases between. DNA for the CDR3: TGTGCCACCAGCAGAGCCAGGGTCCTCTCCTCTGGGGCCAACGTCCTGACTTTC. Its translation is CATSRARVLSSGANVLTF.

The chain links TRBV5-1 to TRBJ2-2, with D tentatively TRBD2 (5 bases). V lost 0 bases and J 4 bases, leaving 10 bases between the germline ends. CDR3 size: 15 residues. The germline V gene has CDR1 SGHRS and CDR2 YFSETQ. The CDR3 DNA is TGCGCCAGCAGCTTGGTGGCGGGCGGCACCGGGGAGCTGTTTTTT. Translating it yields CASSLVAGGTGELFF.

This clone was seen a single time. This chain uses TRBV28 with TRBJ1-2; 7 bases are shared with TRBD1. Per the germline V gene, CDR1 is MDHEN and CDR2 is SYDVKM. CDR3 size: 14 residues. J gave up 7 bases and V 1 base, and 6 bases lay outside the gene matches. The CDR3 DNA reads TGTGCCAGCAGTTTATCAAGGGGGCGCAGTGGCTACACCTTC. Protein product: CASSLSRGRSGYTF.

The genes are TRBV5-4 and TRBJ1-2; D perhaps matches TRBD1 (5 bases). Trimming pared 0 bases from V and 1 base from J, leaving 10 bases between. This CDR3 contains 15 residues. The V gene's germline CDR1 is SGHNT and CDR2 YYREEE (reference sequence). The chain's CDR3 is CASSLDSGNNYGYTF. Written as DNA, the CDR3 is TGTGCCAGCAGCTTGGACTCAGGGAATAACTATGGCTACACCTTC. The full variable domain, rest sourced from reference TRBV5-4 and TRBJ1-2, is ETGVTQSPTHLIKTRGQQVTLRCSSQSGHNTVSWYQQALGQGPQFIFQYYREEENGRGNFPPRFSGLQFPNYSSELNVNALELDDSALYLCASSLDSGNNYGYTFGSGTRLTVV.

The rearrangement joins TRBV7-2 to TRBJ2-7; 14 bases fit TRBD2. The CDR3 spans 18 residues. V shed 1 base and J 2 bases; nucleotides not matched to a gene: 7. The germline V gene has CDR1 SGHTA and CDR2 FQGNSA. The CDR3 DNA reads TGTGCCAGCAGCTTAGTGACTAGCGGGGGGGTTATGACCTACGAGCAGTACTTC. It encodes CASSLVTSGGVMTYEQYF.

V gene TRBV5-5 combines with J gene TRBJ2-5; 7 nucleotides agree with TRBD2. The CDR3 loop spans 15 amino acids. In germline, CDR1 is SGHKS, CDR2 YYEKEE (reference sequence). J lost 3 bases, V lost 4 bases, and 9 bases had no gene match. CDR3 sequence reads: CASSRRGGGEETQYF. CDR3 DNA sequence: TGTGCCAGCAGCCGGCGCGGGGGAGGAGAAGAGACCCAGTACTTC.

This chain joins TRBV5-6 and TRBJ2-7, with no clear D. V lost 4 bases, J lost 2 bases, and 19 bases lay in between. The CDR3 is made up of 16 amino acids. Germline-derived CDR1 and CDR2 are SGHDT and YYEEEE. CDR3 amino acids: CASSPLTSQSPYEQYF. CDR3 coding DNA: TGTGCCAGCAGCCCCCTCACCTCACAGAGTCCCTACGAGCAGTACTTC.

The gene calls are TRBV30 and TRBJ2-2; the D gene is possibly TRBD2 (6 bases). The CDR3 is made up of 13 amino acids. Trimming took off 5 bases at V and 3 bases at J, with 10 bases between the two ends. Looked up from germline, CDR1 is GTSNPN and CDR2 is SVGIG (reference sequence). CDR3 sequence (DNA): TGTGCCTGGGCGGGGTACGACACCGGGGAGCTGTTTTTT. Translating it yields CAWAGYDTGELFF. Filled out from reference TRBV30 and TRBJ2-2, the complete variable domain reads SQTIHQWPATLVQPVGSPLSLECTVEGTSNPNLYWYRQAAGRGLQLLFYSVGIGQISSEVPQNLSASRPQDRQFILSSKKLLLSDSGFYLCAWAGYDTGELFFGEGSRLTVL.

The chain couples TRBV30 to TRBJ2-5, with 8 bases that match TRBD1. V was clipped by 1 base and J by 3 bases; unmatched bases: 1. Germline V lookup: CDR1 GTSNPN, CDR2 SVGIG (reference sequence). The CDR3 runs to 13 residues. This chain's CDR3 is CAWSADREETQYF. The CDR3 DNA reads as TGTGCCTGGAGTGCGGACAGGGAAGAGACCCAGTACTTC.

This clone was detected a few times. The chain links TRBV28 to TRBJ1-2; D perhaps matches TRBD1 (6 bases). The germline gives CDR1 MDHEN, CDR2 SYDVKM. The CDR3 consists of 12 residues. V was cut by 7 bases and J by 6 bases, with 12 bases left in between. CDR3 DNA sequence: TGTGCCAGCACCTTGAGGGGGAATGGCTACACCTTC. It codes for CASTLRGNGYTF.

The chain combines TRBV7-8 with TRBJ2-7, with D uncertain. Germline V gene lookup returns CDR1 SGHVS and CDR2 FQNEAQ. The V end was cut by 4 bases, the J end by 5 bases, with 18 bases between. This CDR3 is 15 amino acids long. The CDR3 loop reads CASSSRLERPDEQYF. The CDR3 DNA reads as TGTGCCAGCAGCTCAAGGTTGGAGCGACCCGACGAGCAGTACTTC. Together with reference TRBV7-8 and TRBJ2-7, the CDR3 gives the full variable domain: GAGVSQSPRYKVAKRGQDVALRCDPISGHVSLFWYQQALGQGPEFLTYFQNEAQLDKSGLPSDRFFAERPEGSVSTLKIQRTQQEDSAVYLCASSSRLERPDEQYFGPGTRLTVT.

This rearrangement joins TRBV18 to TRBJ2-1; the D gene is possibly TRBD1 (6 bases). Germline V gives CDR1 KGHSH, CDR2 LQKENI. The CDR3 runs to 13 residues. Trimming removed 6 bases at V and 2 bases at J, with 8 bases between. The CDR3 DNA reads as TGTGCCAGCTCGGGACAAACCTACAATGAGCAGTTCTTC. Amino acids: CASSGQTYNEQFF.

In this sample, this clone turned up many times. This sequence joins TRBV7-2 and TRBJ1-6, with D possibly TRBD1 on 6 matching bases. The CDR3 runs to 14 residues. Per germline, CDR1 SGHTA and CDR2 FQGNSA. V was trimmed by 2 bases and J by 10 bases, leaving 12 bases between them. CDR3 sequence: CASSLIGGGSPLHF. CDR3 DNA: TGTGCCAGCAGCTTAATTGGGGGCGGGTCACCCCTCCACTTT. Together with reference TRBV7-2 and TRBJ1-6, the CDR3 gives the full variable domain: GAGVSQSPSNKVTEKGKDVELRCDPISGHTALYWYRQSLGQGLEFLIYFQGNSAPDKSGLPSDRFSAERTGGSVSTLTIQRTQQEDSAVYLCASSLIGGGSPLHFGNGTRLTVT.

The CDR3 protein is CASSLSEGALSGYTF. The CDR3, as DNA: TGTGCCAGCAGTTTATCGGAGGGGGCGTTAAGTGGCTACACCTTC. This chain joins TRBV27 and TRBJ1-2; 7 bases are shared with TRBD1. The CDR3 is made up of 15 amino acids. Germline V gene data show CDR1 as MNHEY and CDR2 as SMNVEV (reference sequence). With V trimmed by 0 bases and J by 7 bases, 8 bases remained unmatched.